The 26 T cell receptor beta chains below come from one sample, sequenced in a study of cytomegalovirus exposure and HLA in healthy donors. PCR involved 60 Vbeta and 13 Jbeta primers. TCRdb's copy holds only in-frame clones and misses some; the assay was immunoSEQ multiplex PCR. The data show about 150,000 clones, 78% seen once. The specimen sequenced was PBMCs. All receptors derive from a woman aged 40 to 50 in good health and CMV-seropositive.

This sequence joins TRBV7-9 and TRBJ2-2; tentatively, D is TRBD1 (5 bases). V was pared by 2 bases and J by 0 bases, with 16 bases between. Germline loops: CDR1 SEHNR, CDR2 FQNEAQ (reference sequence). The CDR3 has 18 residues. Written as DNA, the CDR3 is TGTGCCAGCAGCTTACCGAACGACAGAAATACGAACACCGGGGAGCTGTTTTTT. Translating gives CASSLPNDRNTNTGELFF.

The chain employs TRBV5-4 and TRBJ2-2; 9 positions agree with TRBD2. The CDR3 covers 15 residues. The V and J ends lost 2 bases and 4 bases, in that order; junction bases with no gene match: 3. The germline V gene encodes CDR1 SGHNT and CDR2 YYREEE (reference sequence). This chain's CDR3 is CASSFAGGATGELFF. Here the CDR3 DNA reads TGTGCCAGCAGCTTTGCGGGGGGGGCCACCGGGGAGCTGTTTTTT.

The rearrangement uses TRBV2 and TRBJ1-2, with D tentatively TRBD1 (6 bases). CDR3 size: 13 residues. V lost 6 bases to trimming and J lost 5 bases, with 13 bases between them. Per germline, CDR1 SNHLY and CDR2 FYNNEI. The CDR3 reads CASSPGELYGYTF. The CDR3 nucleotides are TGTGCCAGCAGCCCAGGGGAGCTTTATGGCTACACCTTC.

This clone was found once. The V and J genes are TRBV4-1 and TRBJ1-1; D gene ambiguous. Germline V lookup: CDR1 MGHRA, CDR2 YSYEKL. The V gene lost 1 base and the J gene lost 7 bases, with 13 bases spanning the gap. The CDR3 consists of 14 residues. In DNA, the CDR3 is TGCGCCAGCAGCCAAGCCTTGACACGGGGTGAAGCTTTCTTT. Translated, it gives CASSQALTRGEAFF.

The V call is TRBV5-1, the J call TRBJ2-1; D may be TRBD2 (5 bases). V was trimmed by 7 bases and J by 5 bases, leaving 16 bases between them. Germline V CDR1 and CDR2: SGHRS, YFSETQ. There are 14 residues in the CDR3. In nucleotides, the CDR3 is TGCGCCAGCTTTGAGGGCCCTAGGAACAATGAGCAGTTCTTC. Amino acid sequence: CASFEGPRNNEQFF.

This clone was observed a few times. This chain connects TRBV6-5 to TRBJ2-5; the match to TRBD2 covers 9 bases. Germline-derived CDR1 and CDR2 are MNHEY and SVGAGI. This CDR3 has 14 residues. V lost 6 bases to trimming and J lost 1 base; unmatched junction nucleotides: 3. Here the CDR3 DNA reads TGTGCCAGCAGGAGCGGGGGGTCCCAAGAGACCCAGTACTTC. Residues: CASRSGGSQETQYF.

The chain uses TRBV29-1 and TRBJ2-1; D perhaps matches TRBD2 (5 bases). The CDR3 length is 14 residues. Trimming stripped 7 bases from V and 0 bases from J, with 13 bases between. In germline, CDR1 is SQVTM, CDR2 ANQGSEA. The CDR3 protein is CSAGLPSSYNEQFF. In DNA, the CDR3 is TGCAGCGCCGGACTCCCTAGCTCCTACAATGAGCAGTTCTTC.

A word on this clone: With a far larger clone one base away, a read error is the likely cause. In the same sample, other DNA sequences code for this CDR3. The genes are TRBV25-1 and TRBJ1-4; tentatively, D is TRBD1 (6 bases). This CDR3 spans 15 amino acids. CDR1 is MGHDK, CDR2 SYGVNS, per germline. V dropped 4 bases and J dropped 5 bases, with 14 bases sitting between them. CDR3 in DNA: TGTGCCAGCAGTGCCTCACAGGGAGAGAATGAAAAACTGTTTTTT. Encoded protein: CASSASQGENEKLFF.

The chain carries TRBV15 and TRBJ2-2; the D gene is possibly TRBD1 (6 bases). The V end was cut by 6 bases, the J end by 5 bases, with 16 bases between. Germline CDR1 is LNHNV and CDR2 is YYDKDF (reference sequence). The CDR3 spans 15 residues. CDR3 loop: CATRVVGAVTGELFF. CDR3 sequence (DNA): TGTGCCACCAGGGTGGTGGGGGCCGTAACCGGGGAGCTGTTTTTT.

The genes are TRBV2 and TRBJ2-7; D might be TRBD1 (5 bases). Trimming stripped 7 bases from V and 0 bases from J, with 16 bases between. CDR1 and CDR2 (germline): SNHLY, FYNNEI. This CDR3 has 15 residues. CDR3 loop: CASIKDSALSYEQYF. The CDR3 DNA sequence: TGTGCCAGCATCAAAGACAGCGCCCTCTCCTACGAGCAGTACTTC. Full variable domain (rest looked up from reference TRBV2 and TRBJ2-7): EPEVTQTPSHQVTQMGQEVILRCVPISNHLYFYWYRQILGQKVEFLVSFYNNEISEKSEIFDDQFSVERPDGSNFTLKIRSTKLEDSAMYFCASIKDSALSYEQYFGPGTRLTVT.

A remark on this clone: The sample holds other DNA sequences that translate to the same CDR3. This chain links TRBV20-1 with TRBJ1-1; D unresolved. The CDR3 consists of 11 residues. The germline gives CDR1 DFQATT, CDR2 SNEGSKA (reference sequence). DNA of the CDR3: TGCAGCGCTCAAGGCGTCGAGGTAGCTTTCTTT. The encoded protein is CSAQGVEVAFF.

V usage is TRBV29-1 and J usage is TRBJ1-1; D gene uncertain. The CDR3 runs to 15 residues. From germline, CDR1 is SQVTM and CDR2 ANQGSEA. Deletions cut 6 bases from V and 0 bases from J, with 17 bases between. The CDR3 coding sequence is TGCAGCGTCGCCACTCGTCTAGGCTTGAACACTGAAGCTTTCTTT. This codes for CSVATRLGLNTEAFF.

This clone was seen a few times. In nucleotides, the CDR3 is TGTGCCAGCAGTGGGGACAGGGGAGGGGAAAACATTCAGTACTTC. Translation gives CASSGDRGGENIQYF. The chain links TRBV2 to TRBJ2-4; 10 nucleotides align to TRBD1. The CDR3 runs 15 residues. V was pared by 4 bases and J by 5 bases, with 5 bases of the junction left unmatched. Per germline, CDR1 SNHLY and CDR2 FYNNEI.

The J gene is TRBJ2-5, the V gene TRBV9; 8 bases align to TRBD2. Germline-derived CDR1 and CDR2 are SGDLS and YYNGEE. This CDR3 has 14 residues. V dropped 7 bases and J dropped 5; count of bases not matched to a gene: 10. This chain's CDR3 is CASALAGGGETQYF. The CDR3 nucleotides read TGTGCCAGCGCCCTCGCGGGGGGAGGGGAGACCCAGTACTTC.

This chain links TRBV29-1 with TRBJ2-4; 8 positions agree with TRBD2. The V gene end was trimmed by 7 bases and the J gene end by 8 bases; junction bases not matched to a gene: 10. This CDR3 region has 13 residues. CDR1 and CDR2 (germline): SQVTM, ANQGSEA. The CDR3 protein is CSARAAGGDIQYF. The DNA of the CDR3 is TGCAGCGCCCGGGCGGCCGGGGGGGACATTCAGTACTTC.

CDR3 loop: CAISAAVSNYGYTF. In nucleotides, the CDR3 is TGTGCCATCAGTGCCGCGGTCTCTAACTATGGCTACACCTTC. V gene TRBV10-3 combines with J gene TRBJ1-2, with D unresolved. The V end was cut by 4 bases, the J end by 0 bases, with 9 bases between. The CDR3 totals 14 residues. CDR1 is ENHRY, CDR2 SYGVKD, per germline.

The chain recombines TRBV9 with TRBJ1-5; D is undetermined. With 0 bases removed from V and 2 bases from J, the gap between germline ends came to 3 bases. The V gene's germline CDR1 is SGDLS and CDR2 YYNGEE. The CDR3 loop spans 13 amino acids. This chain's CDR3 is CASSVAGNQPQHF. The CDR3 bases are TGTGCCAGCAGCGTAGCTGGCAATCAGCCCCAGCATTTT.

This clone was counted between two and nine times. This chain connects TRBV7-2 to TRBJ1-2; a weak D match, TRBD1 (6 bases). Per germline, CDR1 SGHTA and CDR2 FQGNSA. The ends were cut back, 0 bases at V and 10 bases at J, with 15 bases in the middle. This CDR3 has 14 amino acids. The CDR3 here is CASSLARGGHVYTF. DNA for the CDR3: TGTGCCAGCAGCTTAGCGCGGGGGGGGCATGTCTACACCTTC.

This chain links TRBV5-8 with TRBJ1-1, with a possible D match to TRBD1 (5 bases). V shed 1 base and J shed 2 bases, with 15 bases lying between them. Germline lookup yields CDR1 SGHTS and CDR2 YDEGEE. The CDR3 sequence is 16 residues long. In DNA form, the CDR3 reads TGTGCCAGCAGCTTGTTACTCTGGGGGACTAACACTGAAGCTTTCTTT. It yields the protein CASSLLLWGTNTEAFF. The entire variable domain, with the rest obtained from reference TRBV5-8 and TRBJ1-1, is as follows: EAGVTQSPTHLIKTRGQQATLRCSPISGHTSVYWYQQALGLGLQFLLWYDEGEERNRGNFPPRFSGRQFPNYSSELNVNALELEDSALYLCASSLLLWGTNTEAFFGQGTRLTVV.

V and J are TRBV7-8 and TRBJ1-2; D is unclear. Germline-derived CDR1 and CDR2 are SGHVS and FQNEAQ. The CDR3 runs 13 residues. V gave up 7 bases and J gave up 8 bases, with 17 bases separating them. The CDR3 is CASTSEGGYGYTF. CDR3 sequence (DNA): TGTGCCAGCACCTCGGAGGGAGGTTACGGCTACACCTTC.

This chain links TRBV30 with TRBJ1-1; weak D call: TRBD1 (6 bases). Germline loops: CDR1 GTSNPN, CDR2 SVGIG (reference sequence). The CDR3 is 13 amino acids. V lost 0 bases and J 11 bases, leaving 16 bases between the germline ends. The CDR3 loop reads CAWSVRGGLGAFF. The CDR3 DNA sequence: TGTGCCTGGAGTGTCCGGGGGGGGCTCGGTGCTTTCTTT. The complete variable domain, with remaining parts taken from reference TRBV30 and TRBJ1-1, reads SQTIHQWPATLVQPVGSPLSLECTVEGTSNPNLYWYRQAAGRGLQLLFYSVGIGQISSEVPQNLSASRPQDRQFILSSKKLLLSDSGFYLCAWSVRGGLGAFFGQGTRLTVV.

The rearrangement uses TRBV29-1 and TRBJ1-1; D is ambiguous. The V gene's germline CDR1 is SQVTM and CDR2 ANQGSEA. The CDR3 sequence is 10 residues long. Trimming left V 5 bases short and J 4 bases short, with 5 bases between. The CDR3 sequence is CSVRGTEAFF. The CDR3 DNA reads TGCAGCGTTCGAGGCACTGAAGCTTTCTTT.

V is TRBV28 and J is TRBJ2-2; possible D gene TRBD2, 6 bases. The ends were cut back, 3 bases at V and 2 bases at J, with 7 bases in the middle. Germline assignment: CDR1 MDHEN and CDR2 SYDVKM. This CDR3 is built from 14 residues. The CDR3 DNA reads TGTGCCAGCAGTTTCGGGGGTAACACCGGGGAGCTGTTTTTT. It yields the protein CASSFGGNTGELFF. The full variable domain, in which reference TRBV28 and TRBJ2-2 provide the parts outside the CDR3, is DVKVTQSSRYLVKRTGEKVFLECVQDMDHENMFWYRQDPGLGLRLIYFSYDVKMKEKGDIPEGYSVSREKKERFSLILESASTNQTSMYLCASSFGGNTGELFFGEGSRLTVL.

This rearrangement joins TRBV10-3 to TRBJ2-7, with D possibly TRBD1 on 6 matching bases. Germline V gives CDR1 ENHRY, CDR2 SYGVKD. This CDR3 is built from 13 residues. V was cut by 0 bases and J by 11 bases, with 14 bases left in between. The CDR3 DNA follows: TGTGCCATCAGTGAGTCGTCGCAGGGGTTAAAGTACTTC. Translated, it gives CAISESSQGLKYF.

The J gene is TRBJ1-1, the V gene TRBV6-4; perhaps TRBD1 as D (5 bases). The V gene's germline CDR1 is MRHNA and CDR2 SNTAGT. CDR3 length: 14 residues. Trimming pared 3 bases from V and 7 bases from J, leaving 15 bases between. CDR3 in DNA: TGTGCCAGCAGTGAGCCCCAGGGAGGGGATGAAGCTTTCTTT. Encoded protein: CASSEPQGGDEAFF.

The chain employs TRBV9 and TRBJ2-3, with 8 positions matching TRBD2. The CDR3 has 16 residues. The J segment lost 6 bases and the V segment lost 4 bases, leaving 13 bases of the junction unmatched. CDR1 is SGDLS and CDR2 is YYNGEE in the germline V gene. CDR3 in DNA: TGTGCCAGCAGCTCCCGGCTAGCGGGCGCTCGGGATACGCAGTATTTT. Residues: CASSSRLAGARDTQYF.